The 21 T cell receptor beta chains below were found in one sample sequenced in a study of blood T cell repertoires in COVID-19. Sequencing was performed with immunoSEQ multiplex PCR; in TCRdb, only in-frame clones are kept and a portion is missing. The repertoire has some 44,000 clones, approximately 92% of them found once; the top ten carry 12%. The material sequenced was peripheral blood. The receptors here all came from a human donor in a cohort sampled during active COVID-19.

The CDR3 is CASSQGLAGNNEQFF. CDR3 bases: TGTGCCAGCTCACAAGGACTAGCGGGGAACAATGAGCAGTTCTTC. V gene TRBV18 combines with J gene TRBJ2-1, with 12 nucleotides matching TRBD2. V trimming: 4 bases; J trimming: 5 bases; junction bases outside the gene matches: 3. Germline V gene data show CDR1 as KGHSH and CDR2 as LQKENI. There are 15 residues in the CDR3. Looking up the rest from reference TRBV18 and TRBJ2-1 gives the full variable domain: NAGVMQNPRHLVRRRGQEARLRCSPMKGHSHVYWYRQLPEEGLKFMVYLQKENIIDESGMPKERFSAEFPKEGPSILRIQQVVRGDSAAYFCASSQGLAGNNEQFFGPGTRLTVL.

The V gene is TRBV5-8, the J gene TRBJ2-3; D is unclear. The germline V gene encodes CDR1 SGHTS and CDR2 YDEGEE. Trimming removed 6 bases at V and 0 bases at J, with 17 bases between. The CDR3 runs 16 residues. CDR3 sequence (DNA): TGTGCCAGCACCGCCGCCAGGATAATCAGCACAGATACGCAGTATTTT. Protein: CASTAARIISTDTQYF.

In its sample, this clone was seen once. This chain uses TRBV29-1 with TRBJ2-1; 10 nucleotides match TRBD1. Germline-derived CDR1 and CDR2 are SQVTM and ANQGSEA. The CDR3 runs to 15 residues. The ends lost 0 bases at V and 4 bases at J; junction bases unmatched: 3. Here the CDR3 DNA reads TGCAGCGTTGAAGAGTCGGGACAGGGGTACAATGAGCAGTTCTTC. This gives the protein CSVEESGQGYNEQFF.

CDR3 loop: CASSVGENTEAFF. In DNA, the CDR3 is TGTGCCAGCAGCGTGGGAGAGAACACTGAAGCTTTCTTT. This sequence joins TRBV11-2 and TRBJ1-1; D is unresolved. Trimming took off 5 bases at V and 1 base at J, with 8 bases between the two ends. The CDR3 runs to 13 residues. The germline CDR1 and CDR2 sequences are SGHAT and FQNNGV.

This clone was counted once. This sequence joins TRBV11-2 and TRBJ2-5; 11 bases agree with TRBD2. The J segment lost 3 bases and the V segment lost 5 bases, leaving 11 bases of the junction unmatched. The CDR3 has 17 amino acids. The V gene's germline CDR1 is SGHAT and CDR2 FQNNGV. As DNA, the CDR3 is TGTGCCAGCAGCCTTGGACTAGCGGGCATGGTGGAAGAGACCCAGTACTTC. Its protein is CASSLGLAGMVEETQYF.

V is TRBV5-4 and J is TRBJ1-2, with TRBD1 matching 11 bases. The trim removed 0 bases at V and 6 bases at J, leaving 1 base unmatched. CDR1 SGHNT and CDR2 YYREEE come from the germline V gene (reference sequence). The CDR3 is made up of 14 amino acids. The DNA of the CDR3 is TGTGCCAGCAGCTTGGGGACAGGGGGCCATGGCTACACCTTC. Translated: CASSLGTGGHGYTF.

The rearrangement joins TRBV21-1 to TRBJ1-3; the table's D call, TRBD1, was not checked against the DNA. TRBV21-1 is a pseudogene locus. This CDR3 has 16 residues. This CDR3 reads CASSEWTVFSGNTIYF. In DNA form, the CDR3 reads TGTGCCAGCAGCGAATGGACAGTTTTCTCTGGAAACACCATATATTTT.

Written as DNA, the CDR3 is TGTGCCAGCTCACTCCGGGACTACGGCACCTACGAGCAGTACTTC. Its protein is CASSLRDYGTYEQYF. The chain uses TRBV18 and TRBJ2-7; TRBD2 aligns across 7 bases. V dropped 4 bases and J dropped 2; count of bases not matched to a gene: 8. This CDR3 comprises 15 residues. Germline V CDR1 and CDR2: KGHSH, LQKENI.

This clone appeared once. The rearrangement joins TRBV6-5 to TRBJ1-5; 9 bases are a match to TRBD1. The CDR3 has 15 amino acids. Trimming at V came to 5 bases and at J to 4 bases, leaving 6 bases not matched to a gene. Germline-derived CDR1 and CDR2 are MNHEY and SVGAGI. The CDR3 nucleotides read TGTGCCAGCAGTATTCAACAGGGGGCGAATCAGCCCCAGCATTTT. It specifies CASSIQQGANQPQHF.

This clone appeared a single time. This chain uses TRBV6-5 with TRBJ1-1, with TRBD1 as a possible D gene (6 bases). Germline lookup yields CDR1 MNHEY and CDR2 SVGAGI. Between the trimmed V and J ends, which lost 5 bases and 0 bases, there was a span of 13 bases. The CDR3 sequence is 15 residues long. The CDR3 sequence is CASSTDQGMNTEAFF. For the CDR3, the DNA is TGTGCCAGCAGTACGGATCAGGGGATGAACACTGAAGCTTTCTTT.

The chain employs TRBV5-6 and TRBJ1-4; the D is unclear. Per germline, CDR1 SGHDT and CDR2 YYEEEE. The CDR3 runs to 14 residues. With 6 bases removed from V and 4 bases from J, the gap between germline ends came to 13 bases. Here the CDR3 reads CASTIRGFNEKLFF. The CDR3 DNA is TGTGCCAGCACCATTCGGGGTTTTAATGAAAAACTGTTTTTT.

J is TRBJ2-7 and V is TRBV29-1, with 10 nucleotides matching TRBD2. V trimming: 7 bases; J trimming: 6 bases; junction bases outside the gene matches: 15. This CDR3 has 15 amino acids. From germline, CDR1 is SQVTM and CDR2 ANQGSEA. The chain's CDR3 is CSARTSGNSQREQYF. DNA of the CDR3: TGCAGCGCCCGGACTAGCGGAAACAGTCAACGCGAGCAGTACTTC.

V and J are TRBV11-3 and TRBJ2-1; D not certain. The CDR3 extends over 14 amino acids. From germline, CDR1 is SGHNT and CDR2 YENEEA. The V and J ends lost 1 base and 5 bases respectively, with 9 bases between them. The CDR3 is CASSLVGSHNEQFF. In DNA form, the CDR3 reads TGTGCCAGCAGCTTAGTGGGCTCTCACAATGAGCAGTTCTTC.

This clone was detected once. The chain has TRBV7-2 and TRBJ1-3; TRBD1 matches 8 bases. Germline V CDR1 and CDR2: SGHTA, FQGNSA. V shed 1 base, J shed 0 bases, and the junction held 2 bases outside the gene matches. The CDR3 is 16 residues long. For the CDR3, the DNA is TGTGCCAGCAGCTTAGTTGGACAGGGCTCTGGAAACACCATATATTTT. Translating it yields CASSLVGQGSGNTIYF. Full variable domain (outside the CDR3, taken from reference TRBV7-2 and TRBJ1-3): GAGVSQSPSNKVTEKGKDVELRCDPISGHTALYWYRQSLGQGLEFLIYFQGNSAPDKSGLPSDRFSAERTGGSVSTLTIQRTQQEDSAVYLCASSLVGQGSGNTIYFGEGSWLTVV.

The chain recombines TRBV20-1 with TRBJ2-2; D ambiguous. CDR1 and CDR2 (germline): DFQATT, SNEGSKA (reference sequence). V lost 3 bases, J lost 1 base, and 6 bases lay in between. The CDR3 length is 13 residues. The CDR3 region is CSASFLNTGELFF. CDR3 sequence (DNA): TGCAGTGCTAGTTTCCTGAACACCGGGGAGCTGTTTTTT.

The genes are TRBV4-3 and TRBJ1-1, with D tentatively TRBD1 (5 bases). The germline gives CDR1 LGHNA, CDR2 YSLEER. The CDR3 covers 15 residues. With 3 bases removed from V and 0 bases from J, the gap between germline ends came to 11 bases. The CDR3 loop reads CASSQGPGVNTEAFF. The CDR3 DNA reads as TGCGCCAGCAGCCAGGGGCCCGGTGTGAACACTGAAGCTTTCTTT.

The CDR3 reads CASSATGANYGYTF. CDR3 nucleotide sequence: TGTGCCAGCAGCGCGACAGGGGCAAACTATGGCTACACCTTC. The V gene is TRBV5-5, the J gene TRBJ1-2; TRBD1 agrees at 8 bases. CDR1 is SGHKS and CDR2 is YYEKEE in the germline V gene (reference sequence). This CDR3 comprises 14 residues. The trim removed 4 bases at V and 2 bases at J, leaving 4 bases unmatched.

The chain uses TRBV28 and TRBJ2-2, with D possibly TRBD2 on 5 matching bases. The CDR3 is made up of 15 amino acids. Germline V lookup: CDR1 MDHEN, CDR2 SYDVKM. Trimming removed 7 bases at V and 6 bases at J, with 18 bases between. CDR3 DNA sequence: TGTGCCAGCATAAATTCGGGATTGGTTGCCGGGGAGCTGTTTTTT. It specifies CASINSGLVAGELFF.

This clone has a single count. J is TRBJ2-7 and V is TRBV15, with D tentatively TRBD1 (6 bases). V was trimmed by 8 bases and J by 5 bases, leaving 16 bases between them. In germline, CDR1 is LNHNV, CDR2 YYDKDF (reference sequence). The CDR3 has 13 amino acids. The CDR3 sequence is CATRGGVSDEQYF. DNA for the CDR3: TGTGCCACCCGAGGGGGAGTGTCCGACGAGCAGTACTTC.

The V call is TRBV5-4, the J call TRBJ2-5, with 10 positions matching TRBD1. The CDR3 contains 13 residues. In germline, CDR1 is SGHNT, CDR2 YYREEE (reference sequence). With V trimmed by 4 bases and J by 5 bases, 2 bases remained unmatched. The DNA of the CDR3 is TGTGCCAGCAGCCCGGACAGGGGGGAGACCCAGTACTTC. It specifies CASSPDRGETQYF.

The V and J genes are TRBV5-1 and TRBJ2-7, with D maybe TRBD1 (5 bases). The V gene's germline CDR1 is SGHRS and CDR2 YFSETQ. The ends were cut back, 0 bases at V and 6 bases at J, with 13 bases in the middle. This CDR3 is built from 14 residues. CDR3: CASSLAWSGREQYF. In nucleotides, the CDR3 is TGCGCCAGCAGCTTGGCCTGGTCAGGGCGCGAGCAGTACTTC.